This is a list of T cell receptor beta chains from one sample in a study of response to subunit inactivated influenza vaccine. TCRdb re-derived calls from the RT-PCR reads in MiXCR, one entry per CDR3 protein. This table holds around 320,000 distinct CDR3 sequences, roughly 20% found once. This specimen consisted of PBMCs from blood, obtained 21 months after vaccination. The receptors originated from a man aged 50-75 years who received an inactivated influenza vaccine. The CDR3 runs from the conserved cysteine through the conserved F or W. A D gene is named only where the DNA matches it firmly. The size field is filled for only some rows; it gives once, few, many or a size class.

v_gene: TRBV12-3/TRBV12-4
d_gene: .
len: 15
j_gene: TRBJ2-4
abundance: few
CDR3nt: TGTGCCAGCAGTTTCGACGGACAGGCCAAAAACATTCAGTACTTC
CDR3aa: CASSFDGQAKNIQYF

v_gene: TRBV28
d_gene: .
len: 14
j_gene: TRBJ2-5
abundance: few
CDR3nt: TGTGCCAGCAGTTTGATCGGGAACCAAGAGACCCAGTACTTC
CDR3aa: CASSLIGNQETQYF

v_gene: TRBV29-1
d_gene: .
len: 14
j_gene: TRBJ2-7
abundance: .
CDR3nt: TGCAGCGTTGAATCCCCGCAGGGACCATACGAGCAGTACTTC
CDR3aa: CSVESPQGPYEQYF

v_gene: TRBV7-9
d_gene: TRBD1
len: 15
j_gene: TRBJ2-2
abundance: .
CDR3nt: TGTGCCAGCAGCTTGCAGGGGGCTAGCACCGGGGAGCTGTTTTTT
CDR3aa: CASSLQGASTGELFF

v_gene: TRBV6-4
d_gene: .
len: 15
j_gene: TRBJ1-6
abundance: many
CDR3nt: TGTGCCAGCAGTGACTCGCCAGGGGATAATTCACCCCTCCACTTT
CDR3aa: CASSDSPGDNSPLHF

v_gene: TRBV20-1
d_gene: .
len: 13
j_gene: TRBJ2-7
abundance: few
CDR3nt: TGCAGTGCTAGGGGGGGCAATGCCTACGAGCAGTACTTC
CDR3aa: CSARGGNAYEQYF

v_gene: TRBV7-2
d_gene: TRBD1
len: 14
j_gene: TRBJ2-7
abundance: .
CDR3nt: TGTGCCAGCAGCCGATGGACAGGGGACAACGAGCAGTACTTC
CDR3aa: CASSRWTGDNEQYF

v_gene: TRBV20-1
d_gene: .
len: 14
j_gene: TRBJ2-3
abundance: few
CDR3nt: TGCAGTGCTAGCACAGCGATCGGCACAGATACGCAGTATTTT
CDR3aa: CSASTAIGTDTQYF

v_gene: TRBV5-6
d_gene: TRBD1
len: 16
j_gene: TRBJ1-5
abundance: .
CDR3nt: TGTGCCAGCAGTTTTAGGGGGACAGGGATCAATCAGCCCCAGCATTTT
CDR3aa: CASSFRGTGINQPQHF

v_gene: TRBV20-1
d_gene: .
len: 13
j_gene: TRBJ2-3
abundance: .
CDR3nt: TGCAGTGCTACCGACAGGCCCCCCGATACGCAGTATTTT
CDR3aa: CSATDRPPDTQYF

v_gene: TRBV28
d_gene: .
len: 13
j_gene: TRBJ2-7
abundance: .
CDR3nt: TGTGCCAGCACAACCGCAGCACGCTACGAGCAGTACTTC
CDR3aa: CASTTAARYEQYF

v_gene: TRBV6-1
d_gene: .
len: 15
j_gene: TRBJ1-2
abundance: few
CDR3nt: TGTGCCAGCAGCCCGTTTCGTACAGGGATGTATGGCTACACCTTC
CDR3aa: CASSPFRTGMYGYTF

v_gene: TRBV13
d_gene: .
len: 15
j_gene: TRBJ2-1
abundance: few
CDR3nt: TGTGCCAGCAGCTTAGGCTTCTATTCGGGCAATGAGCAGTTCTTC
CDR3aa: CASSLGFYSGNEQFF

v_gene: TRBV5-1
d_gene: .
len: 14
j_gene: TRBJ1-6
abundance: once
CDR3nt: TGCGCCAGCAGCTTGGAATTGACCTCCCCACCCCTCCACTTT
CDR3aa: CASSLELTSPPLHF

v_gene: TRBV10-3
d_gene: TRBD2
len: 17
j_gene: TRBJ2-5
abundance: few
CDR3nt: TGTGCCATCAGTGCGGCTAGCGGGAGGGCCGGACGAGAGACCCAGTACTTC
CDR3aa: CAISAASGRAGRETQYF

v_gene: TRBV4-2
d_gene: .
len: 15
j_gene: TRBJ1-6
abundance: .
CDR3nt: TGTGCCAGCAGCCAAGAACGGGGAGGTAATTCACCCCTCCACTTT
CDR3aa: CASSQERGGNSPLHF

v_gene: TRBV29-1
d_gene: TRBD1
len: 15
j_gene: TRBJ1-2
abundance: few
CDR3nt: TGCAGCGTTGAAACTCGACAGGGTGGGAGCTATGGCTACACCTTC
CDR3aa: CSVETRQGGSYGYTF

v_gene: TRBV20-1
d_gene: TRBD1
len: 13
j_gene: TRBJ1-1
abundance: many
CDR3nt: TGCAGTGCTAGAGAGACGGGACAGGGCCAAGCTTTCTTT
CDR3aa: CSARETGQGQAFF

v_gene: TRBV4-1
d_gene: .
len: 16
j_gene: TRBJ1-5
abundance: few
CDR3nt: TGCGCCAGCAGCCAAGGGCCTAGGGGGGCCCAGAAACCCCAGCATTTT
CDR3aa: CASSQGPRGAQKPQHF

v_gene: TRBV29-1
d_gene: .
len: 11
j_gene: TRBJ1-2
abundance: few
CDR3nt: TGCAGCGTCCGCTCGAACTATGGCTACACCTTC
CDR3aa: CSVRSNYGYTF

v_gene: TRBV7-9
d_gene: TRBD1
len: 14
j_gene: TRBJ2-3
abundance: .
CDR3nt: TGTGCCAGCCCGGGACAGGGAATTCCAGATACGCAGTATTTT
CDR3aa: CASPGQGIPDTQYF

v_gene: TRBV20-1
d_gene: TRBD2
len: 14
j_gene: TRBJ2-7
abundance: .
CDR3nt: TGCAGTGCTAGAAAGCCTAGCGGGGGGTACGAGCAGTACTTC
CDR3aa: CSARKPSGGYEQYF

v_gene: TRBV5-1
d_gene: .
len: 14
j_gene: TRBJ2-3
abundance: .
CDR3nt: TGCGCCAGCAGCTTGCAGACAGGCACAGATACGCAGTATTTT
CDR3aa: CASSLQTGTDTQYF

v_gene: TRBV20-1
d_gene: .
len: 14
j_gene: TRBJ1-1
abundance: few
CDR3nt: TGCAGTGCTAGTAAAGAATCTACGAACACTGAAGCTTTCTTT
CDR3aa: CSASKESTNTEAFF

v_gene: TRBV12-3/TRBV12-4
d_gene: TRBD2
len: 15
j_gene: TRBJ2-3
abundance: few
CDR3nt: TGTGCCAGCAGTCGGACTAGCGGCGGCACAGATACGCAGTATTTT
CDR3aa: CASSRTSGGTDTQYF

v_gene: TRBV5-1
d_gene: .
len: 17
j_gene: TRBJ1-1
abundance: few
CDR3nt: TGCGCCAGCAGCTTGTTGGTCCAGGGGAGAATGAACACTGAAGCTTTCTTT
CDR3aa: CASSLLVQGRMNTEAFF

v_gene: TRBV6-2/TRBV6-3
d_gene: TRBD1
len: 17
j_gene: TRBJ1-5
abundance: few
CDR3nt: TGTGCCAGCAGTCGCACACAGGGGGAGTATAGCAATCAGCCCCAGCATTTT
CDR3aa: CASSRTQGEYSNQPQHF